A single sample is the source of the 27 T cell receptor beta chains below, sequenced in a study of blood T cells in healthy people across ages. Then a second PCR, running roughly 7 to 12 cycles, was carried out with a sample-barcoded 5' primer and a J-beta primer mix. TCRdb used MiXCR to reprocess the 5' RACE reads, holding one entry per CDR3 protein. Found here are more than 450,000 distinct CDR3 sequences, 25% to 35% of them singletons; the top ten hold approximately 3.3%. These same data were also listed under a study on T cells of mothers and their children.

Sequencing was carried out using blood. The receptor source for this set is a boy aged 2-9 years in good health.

DNA for the CDR3: TGCAGCCCATACAGGGGGCTAACAGGTGGTCTGCGGGAGCAGTTCTTC. Its protein is CSPYRGLTGGLREQFF. V usage is TRBV29-1 and J usage is TRBJ2-1; TRBD1 agrees at 9 bases. This CDR3 is built from 16 residues. J lost 10 bases, V lost 8 bases, and 21 bases had no gene match. Germline V gives CDR1 SQVTM, CDR2 ANQGSEA.

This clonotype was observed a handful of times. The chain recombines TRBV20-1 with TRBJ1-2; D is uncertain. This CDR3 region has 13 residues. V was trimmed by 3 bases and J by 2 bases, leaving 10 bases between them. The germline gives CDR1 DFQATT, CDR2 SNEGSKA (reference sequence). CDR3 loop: CSASPPRNYGYTF. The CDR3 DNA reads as TGCAGTGCTAGCCCACCAAGGAACTATGGCTACACCTTC.

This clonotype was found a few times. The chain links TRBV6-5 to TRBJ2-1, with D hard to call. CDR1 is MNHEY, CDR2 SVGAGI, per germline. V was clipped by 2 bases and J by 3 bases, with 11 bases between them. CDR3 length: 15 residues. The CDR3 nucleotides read TGTGCCAGCAGTTACAAGGTGGGATTCTACAATGAGCAGTTCTTC. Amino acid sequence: CASSYKVGFYNEQFF.

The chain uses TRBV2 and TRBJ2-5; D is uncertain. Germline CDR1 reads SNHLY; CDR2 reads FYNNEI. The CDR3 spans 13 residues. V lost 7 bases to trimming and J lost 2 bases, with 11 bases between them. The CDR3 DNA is TGTGCCAGCATAGGGCCGGCTCAAGAGACCCAGTACTTC. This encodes CASIGPAQETQYF.

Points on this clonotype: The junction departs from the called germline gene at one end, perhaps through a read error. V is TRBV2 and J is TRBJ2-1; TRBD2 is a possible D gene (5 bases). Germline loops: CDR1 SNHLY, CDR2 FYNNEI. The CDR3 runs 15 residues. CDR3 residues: CAGSSLASSYNEQFF. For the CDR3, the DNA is TGTGCCGGCAGTTCCCTAGCTAGCTCCTACAATGAGCAGTTCTTC.

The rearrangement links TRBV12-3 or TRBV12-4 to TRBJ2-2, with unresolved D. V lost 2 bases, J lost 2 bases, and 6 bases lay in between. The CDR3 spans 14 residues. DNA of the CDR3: TGTGCCAGCAGTTTATTCCAAAACACCGGGGAGCTGTTTTTT. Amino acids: CASSLFQNTGELFF.

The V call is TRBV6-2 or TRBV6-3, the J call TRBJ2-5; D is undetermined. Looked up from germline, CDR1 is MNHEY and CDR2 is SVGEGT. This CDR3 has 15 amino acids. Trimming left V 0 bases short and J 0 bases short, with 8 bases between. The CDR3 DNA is TGTGCCAGCAGTTACTCTGCGCGGTACCAAGAGACCCAGTACTTC. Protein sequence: CASSYSARYQETQYF.

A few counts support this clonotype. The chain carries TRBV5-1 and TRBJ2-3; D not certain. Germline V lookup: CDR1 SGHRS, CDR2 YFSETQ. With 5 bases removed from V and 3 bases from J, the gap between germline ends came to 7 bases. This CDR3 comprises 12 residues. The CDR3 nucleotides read TGCGCCAGCAGAGACCCAACAGATACGCAGTATTTT. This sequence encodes CASRDPTDTQYF.

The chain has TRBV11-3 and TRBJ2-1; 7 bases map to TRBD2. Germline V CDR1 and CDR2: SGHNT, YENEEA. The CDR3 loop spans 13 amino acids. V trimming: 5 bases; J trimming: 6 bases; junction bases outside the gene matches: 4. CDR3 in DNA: TGTGCCAGCAGCCCCGGGACTACCAATGAGCAGTTCTTC. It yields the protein CASSPGTTNEQFF. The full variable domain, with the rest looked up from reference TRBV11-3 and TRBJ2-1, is EAGVVQSPRYKIIEKKQPVAFWCNPISGHNTLYWYLQNLGQGPELLIRYENEEAVDDSQLPKDRFSAERLKGVDSTLKIQPAELGDSAVYLCASSPGTTNEQFFGPGTRLTVL.

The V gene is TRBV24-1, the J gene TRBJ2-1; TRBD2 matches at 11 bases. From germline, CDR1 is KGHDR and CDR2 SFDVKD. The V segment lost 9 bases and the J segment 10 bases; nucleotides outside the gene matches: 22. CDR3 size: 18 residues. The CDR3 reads CATEGLAGGPLSAWEQFF. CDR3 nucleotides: TGTGCCACCGAGGGTTTAGCGGGAGGGCCTTTATCGGCTTGGGAGCAGTTCTTC.

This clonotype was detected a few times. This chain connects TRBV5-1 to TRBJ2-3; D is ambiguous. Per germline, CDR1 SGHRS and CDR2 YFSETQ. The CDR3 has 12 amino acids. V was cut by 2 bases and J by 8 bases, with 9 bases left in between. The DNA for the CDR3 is TGCGCCAGCAGCTTTGACCTCCTTACGCAGTATTTT. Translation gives CASSFDLLTQYF.

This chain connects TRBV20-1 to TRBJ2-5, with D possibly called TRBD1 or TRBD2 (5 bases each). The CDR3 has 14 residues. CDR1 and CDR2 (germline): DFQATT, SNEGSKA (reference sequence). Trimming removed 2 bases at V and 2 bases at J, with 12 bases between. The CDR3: CSARWDAQQETQYF. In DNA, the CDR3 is TGCAGTGCTAGATGGGACGCACAACAAGAGACCCAGTACTTC.

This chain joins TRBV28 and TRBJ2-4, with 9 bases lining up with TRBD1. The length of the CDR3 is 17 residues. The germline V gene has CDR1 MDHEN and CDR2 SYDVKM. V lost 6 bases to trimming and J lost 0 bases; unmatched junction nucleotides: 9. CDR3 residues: CASRTDRGFLAKNIQYF. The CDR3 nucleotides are TGTGCCAGCAGGACTGACAGGGGGTTTCTAGCCAAAAACATTCAGTACTTC.

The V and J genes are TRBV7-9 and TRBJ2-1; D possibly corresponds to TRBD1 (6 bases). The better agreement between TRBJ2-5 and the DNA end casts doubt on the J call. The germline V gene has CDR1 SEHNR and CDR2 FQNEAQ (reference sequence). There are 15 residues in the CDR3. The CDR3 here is CASSESDSAQETQYF. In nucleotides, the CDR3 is TGTGCCAGCAGCGAATCGGACAGCGCTCAAGAGACCCAGTACTTC.

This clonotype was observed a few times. CDR3 nucleotides: TGCAGTGTCTTCAGGTTAGCCAAAAACATTCAGTACTTC. It is translated as CSVFRLAKNIQYF. This rearrangement joins TRBV20-1 to TRBJ2-4; D remains ambiguous. The CDR3 is 13 residues long. Germline V gives CDR1 DFQATT, CDR2 SNEGSKA (reference sequence). Deletions cut 7 bases from V and 0 bases from J, with 10 bases between.

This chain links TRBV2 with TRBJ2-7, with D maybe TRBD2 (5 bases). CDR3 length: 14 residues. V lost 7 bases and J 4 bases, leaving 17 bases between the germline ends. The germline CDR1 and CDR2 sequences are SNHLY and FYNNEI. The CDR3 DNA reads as TGTGCCAGCATGGGGAGACCTTCCCTTTACGAGCAGTACTTC. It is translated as CASMGRPSLYEQYF.

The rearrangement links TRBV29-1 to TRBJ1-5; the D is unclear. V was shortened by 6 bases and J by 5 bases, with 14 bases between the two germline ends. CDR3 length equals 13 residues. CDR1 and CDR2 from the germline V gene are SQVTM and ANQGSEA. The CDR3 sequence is CSVGTGPYQPQHF. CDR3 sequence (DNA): TGCAGCGTGGGAACCGGACCGTATCAGCCCCAGCATTTT. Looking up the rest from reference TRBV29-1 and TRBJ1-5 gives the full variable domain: SAVISQKPSRDICQRGTSLTIQCQVDSQVTMMFWYRQQPGQSLTLIATANQGSEATYESGFVIDKFPISRPNLTFSTLTVSNMSPEDSSIYLCSVGTGPYQPQHFGDGTRLSIL.

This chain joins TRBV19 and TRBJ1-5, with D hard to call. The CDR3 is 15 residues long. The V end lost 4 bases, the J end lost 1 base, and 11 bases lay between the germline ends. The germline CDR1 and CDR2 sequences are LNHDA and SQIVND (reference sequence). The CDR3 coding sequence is TGTGCCAGTAGTACTCTAGGCAGGAGCAATCAGCCCCAGCATTTT. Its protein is CASSTLGRSNQPQHF.

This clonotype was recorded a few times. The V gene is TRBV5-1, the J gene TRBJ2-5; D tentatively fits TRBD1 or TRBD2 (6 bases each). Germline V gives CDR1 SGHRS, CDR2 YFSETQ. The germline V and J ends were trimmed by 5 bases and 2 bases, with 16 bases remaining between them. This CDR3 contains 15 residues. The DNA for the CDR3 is TGCGCCAGCAGAAAAAGCAGGGGAGGACAAGAGACCCAGTACTTC. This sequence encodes CASRKSRGGQETQYF.

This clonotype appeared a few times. The CDR3 here is CASSLNANEQFF. The DNA for the CDR3 is TGCGCCAGCAGCTTAAACGCCAATGAGCAGTTCTTC. The chain couples TRBV5-1 to TRBJ2-1; D not resolved. Germline values: CDR1 SGHRS, CDR2 YFSETQ. The CDR3 covers 12 residues. V dropped 2 bases and J dropped 6 bases, with 6 bases sitting between them.

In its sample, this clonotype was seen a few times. CDR3 region: CASSQGPQGRDEKLFF. The CDR3 region has the DNA TGTGCCAGCAGCCAAGGACCACAGGGTCGGGATGAAAAACTGTTTTTT. This chain uses TRBV4-2 with TRBJ1-4; weak D call: TRBD1 (6 bases). Germline V gives CDR1 LGHNA, CDR2 YNFKEQ. CDR3 length: 16 amino acids. Trimming cost V 1 base and J 6 bases, with 15 bases left between them.

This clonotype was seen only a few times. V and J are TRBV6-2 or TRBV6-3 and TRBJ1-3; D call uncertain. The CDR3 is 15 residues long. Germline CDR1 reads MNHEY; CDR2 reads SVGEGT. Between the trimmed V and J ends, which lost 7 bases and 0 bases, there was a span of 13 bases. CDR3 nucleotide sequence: TGTGCCAGCATCAACGGGCGGTACTCTGGAAACACCATATATTTT. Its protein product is CASINGRYSGNTIYF.

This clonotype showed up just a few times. CDR3: CASSFIGLAAYEQYF. CDR3 nucleotide sequence: TGTGCCAGCAGCTTTATCGGACTAGCGGCCTACGAGCAGTACTTC. The chain combines TRBV7-2 with TRBJ2-7, with 10 bases that match TRBD2. The trim removed 3 bases at V and 2 bases at J, leaving 4 bases unmatched. Germline-derived CDR1 and CDR2 are SGHTA and FQGNSA. CDR3 length equals 15 residues.

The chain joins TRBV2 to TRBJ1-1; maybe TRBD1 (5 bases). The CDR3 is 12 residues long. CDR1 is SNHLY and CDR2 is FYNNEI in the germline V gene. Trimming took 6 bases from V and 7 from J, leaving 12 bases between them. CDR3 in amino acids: CASSKMTVEAFF. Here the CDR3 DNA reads TGTGCCAGCAGCAAAATGACAGTTGAAGCTTTCTTT. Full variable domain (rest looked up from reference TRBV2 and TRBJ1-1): EPEVTQTPSHQVTQMGQEVILRCVPISNHLYFYWYRQILGQKVEFLVSFYNNEISEKSEIFDDQFSVERPDGSNFTLKIRSTKLEDSAMYFCASSKMTVEAFFGQGTRLTVV.

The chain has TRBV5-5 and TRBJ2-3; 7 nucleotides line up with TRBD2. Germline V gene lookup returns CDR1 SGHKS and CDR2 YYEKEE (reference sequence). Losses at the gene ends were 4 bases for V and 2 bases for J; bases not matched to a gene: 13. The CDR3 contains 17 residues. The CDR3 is CASSRRFAGDFTDTQYF. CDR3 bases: TGTGCCAGCAGCCGGAGGTTTGCGGGGGACTTCACAGATACGCAGTATTTT. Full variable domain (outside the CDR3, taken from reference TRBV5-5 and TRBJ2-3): DAGVTQSPTHLIKTRGQQVTLRCSPISGHKSVSWYQQVLGQGPQFIFQYYEKEERGRGNFPDRFSARQFPNYSSELNVNALLLGDSALYLCASSRRFAGDFTDTQYFGPGTRLTVL.

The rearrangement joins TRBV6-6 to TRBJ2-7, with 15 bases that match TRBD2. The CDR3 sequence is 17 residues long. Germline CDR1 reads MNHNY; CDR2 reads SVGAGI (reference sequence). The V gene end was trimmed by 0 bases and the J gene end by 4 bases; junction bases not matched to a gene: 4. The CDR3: CASSYSRTSGRGYEQYF. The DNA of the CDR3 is TGTGCCAGCAGTTACTCCAGGACTAGCGGGAGGGGATACGAGCAGTACTTC.

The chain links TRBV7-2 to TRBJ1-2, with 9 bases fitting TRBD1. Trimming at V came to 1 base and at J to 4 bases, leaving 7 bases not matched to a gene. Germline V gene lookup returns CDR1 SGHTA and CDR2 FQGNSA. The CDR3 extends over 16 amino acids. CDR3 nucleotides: TGTGCCAGCAGCTTAGACAGGGGGCTCTTTGGCTATGGCTACACCTTC. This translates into CASSLDRGLFGYGYTF. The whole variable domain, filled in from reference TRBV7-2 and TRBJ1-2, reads GAGVSQSPSNKVTEKGKDVELRCDPISGHTALYWYRQSLGQGLEFLIYFQGNSAPDKSGLPSDRFSAERTGGSVSTLTIQRTQQEDSAVYLCASSLDRGLFGYGYTFGSGTRLTVV.